The 4 T cell receptor beta chains below were found in one sample sequenced in a study of blood T cell repertoires in COVID-19. Clones were read by immunoSEQ multiplex PCR, and TCRdb kept only the in-frame ones, dropping some. The sample yields under 250,000 clones, 80% seen once. Sequencing input: peripheral blood. Receptors were obtained from a woman in her seventies with acute or convalescent COVID-19.

This rearrangement joins TRBV11-2 to TRBJ2-1, with D unclear. The length of the CDR3 is 12 residues. CDR1 is SGHAT, CDR2 FQNNGV, per germline. Trimming stripped 4 bases from V and 9 bases from J, with 10 bases between. The CDR3 DNA reads as TGTGCCAGCAGCTCCTTAGCAGTTGAGCAGTTCTTC. Protein sequence: CASSSLAVEQFF. Full variable domain (remainder filled in from reference TRBV11-2 and TRBJ2-1): EAGVAQSPRYKIIEKRQSVAFWCNPISGHATLYWYQQILGQGPKLLIQFQNNGVVDDSQLPKDRFSAERLKGVDSTLKIQPAKLEDSAVYLCASSSLAVEQFFGPGTRLTVL.

On this clone itself: The junction differs from germline at one of its ends, possibly a read error. The chain links TRBV6-4 to TRBJ2-5; TRBD1 agrees at 7 bases. This CDR3 contains 11 residues. In germline, CDR1 is MRHNA, CDR2 SNTAGT. CDR3 coding DNA: TGTGCCAGCAGCGAAGGGGGCGACGGGGACTTC. It encodes CASSEGGDGDF.

This sequence joins TRBV7-6 and TRBJ2-7; 7 nucleotides line up with TRBD2. Germline V gives CDR1 SGHVS, CDR2 FNYEAQ. The V gene end was trimmed by 1 base and the J gene end by 5 bases; junction bases not matched to a gene: 11. The CDR3 consists of 16 residues. CDR3 residues: CASSLEASGGFNEQYF. As DNA, the CDR3 is TGTGCCAGCAGCTTAGAGGCTAGCGGAGGTTTTAACGAGCAGTACTTC.

This chain joins TRBV3-1 (or the pseudogene TRBV3-2) and TRBJ2-2, with D tentatively TRBD2 (6 bases). Looked up from germline, CDR1 is LGHDT and CDR2 is YNNKEL (reference sequence). The CDR3 runs 17 residues. Trimming took 2 bases from V and 0 from J, leaving 13 bases between them. For the CDR3, the DNA is TGTGCCAGCAGCCAATACGACTCGGGAGCGAACACCGGGGAGCTGTTTTTT. This translates into CASSQYDSGANTGELFF.